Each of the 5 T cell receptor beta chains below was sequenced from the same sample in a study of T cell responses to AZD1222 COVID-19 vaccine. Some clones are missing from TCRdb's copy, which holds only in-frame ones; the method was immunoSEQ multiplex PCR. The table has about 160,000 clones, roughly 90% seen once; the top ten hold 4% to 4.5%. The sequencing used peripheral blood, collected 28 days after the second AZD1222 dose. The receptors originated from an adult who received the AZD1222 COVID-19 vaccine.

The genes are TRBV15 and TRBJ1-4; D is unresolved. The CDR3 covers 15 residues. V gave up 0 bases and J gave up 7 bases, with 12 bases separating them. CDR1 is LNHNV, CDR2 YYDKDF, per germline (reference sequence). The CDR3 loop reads CATSRDVDRGEKLFF. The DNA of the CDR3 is TGTGCCACCAGCAGAGATGTAGATCGGGGTGAAAAACTGTTTTTT.

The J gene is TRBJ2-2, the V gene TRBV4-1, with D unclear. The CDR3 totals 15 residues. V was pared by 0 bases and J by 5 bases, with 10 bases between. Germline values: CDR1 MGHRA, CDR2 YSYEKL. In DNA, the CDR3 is TGCGCCAGCAGCCAAGAAAGTAGTCGTACCGGGGAGCTGTTTTTT. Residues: CASSQESSRTGELFF.

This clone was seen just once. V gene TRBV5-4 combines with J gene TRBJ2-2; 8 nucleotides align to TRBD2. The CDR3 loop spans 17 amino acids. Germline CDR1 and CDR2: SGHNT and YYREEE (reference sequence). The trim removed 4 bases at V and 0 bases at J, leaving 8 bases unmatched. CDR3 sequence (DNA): TGTGCCAGCAGCCGCGGGGGGCTATTCTCGAACACCGGGGAGCTGTTTTTT. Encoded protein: CASSRGGLFSNTGELFF.

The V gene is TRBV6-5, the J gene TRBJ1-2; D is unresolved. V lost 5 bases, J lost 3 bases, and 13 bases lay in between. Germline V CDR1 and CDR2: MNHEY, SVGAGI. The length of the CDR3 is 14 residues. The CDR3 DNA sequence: TGTGCCAGCAGTACAATCGGGGAGGACTATGGCTACACCTTC. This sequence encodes CASSTIGEDYGYTF.

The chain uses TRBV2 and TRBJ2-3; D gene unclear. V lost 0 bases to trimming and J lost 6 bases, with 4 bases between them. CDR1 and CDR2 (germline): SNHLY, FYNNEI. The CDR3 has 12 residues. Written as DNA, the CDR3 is TGTGCCAGCAGTGAAGCGCGGGATACGCAGTATTTT. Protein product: CASSEARDTQYF.